This TCR beta chain was sequenced during a study of blood T cell repertoires in COVID-19. Study in general: Some COVID-19 samples were acute and others convalescent; all came from the United States, Italy and Spain. Sample material is recorded as cDNA or gDNA derived from T cells, B-cell-depleted T cells, or PBMCs.

As processed by the authors: Estimation of nucleated cell counts was performed using reference gene primer amplification. TCRdb keeps only in-frame clones here, not all; method: immunoSEQ multiplex PCR. Clone size and V and J calls were adopted from that table, with D and trimming inferred from the DNA. In the table there are approximately 260,000 clones, approximately 87% of which are singletons. From germline, CDR1 is SGHRS and CDR2 YFSETQ. This CDR3 has 15 residues. V was pared by 1 base and J by 2 bases, with 3 bases of the junction left unmatched. The clonotype originates from a man aged 55 to 69 who had recovered from COVID-19. The genes are TRBV5-1 and TRBJ1-5; 7 bases fit TRBD1. The specimen sequenced was peripheral blood. DNA for the CDR3: TGCGCCAGCAGCTTGACCGGGACAGGCAATCAGCCCCAGCATTTT. Translation gives CASSLTGTGNQPQHF.